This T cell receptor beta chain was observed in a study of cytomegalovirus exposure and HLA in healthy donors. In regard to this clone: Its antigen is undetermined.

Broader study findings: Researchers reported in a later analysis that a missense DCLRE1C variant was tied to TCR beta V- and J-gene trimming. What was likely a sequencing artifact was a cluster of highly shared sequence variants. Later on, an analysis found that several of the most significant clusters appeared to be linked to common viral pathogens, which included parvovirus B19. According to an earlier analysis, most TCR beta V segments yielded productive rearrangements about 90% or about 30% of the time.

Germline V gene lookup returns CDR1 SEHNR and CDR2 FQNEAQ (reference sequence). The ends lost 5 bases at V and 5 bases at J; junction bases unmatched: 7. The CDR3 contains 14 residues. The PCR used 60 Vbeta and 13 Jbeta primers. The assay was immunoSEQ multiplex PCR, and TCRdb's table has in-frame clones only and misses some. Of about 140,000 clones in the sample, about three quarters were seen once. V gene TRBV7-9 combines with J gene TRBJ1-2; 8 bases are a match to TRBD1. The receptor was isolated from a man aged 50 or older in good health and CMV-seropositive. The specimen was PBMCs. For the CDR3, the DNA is TGTGCCAGCAGCGTCGGGACAGGAACTTATGGCTACACCTTC. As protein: CASSVGTGTYGYTF.